This TCR beta chain is from a study of blood T cell repertoires in COVID-19. This CDR3 comprises 13 residues. V was pared by 3 bases and J by 1 base, with 6 bases between. Germline lookup yields CDR1 SEHNR and CDR2 FQNEAQ (reference sequence). The sample holds a few counts of this clone. TCRdb's copy holds only in-frame clones and misses some; the assay was immunoSEQ multiplex PCR. This table holds 100,000 to 150,000 clones, 75% to 90% found once. This sequence joins TRBV7-9 and TRBJ1-1; a weak D match, TRBD1 (6 bases). The sequenced sample was PBMCs or T cells enriched from blood (not recorded which). The receptor was derived from a woman aged 45-65 years who had recovered from COVID-19. For the CDR3, the DNA is TGTGCCAGCAGCTTGGGGGCGAACACTGAAGCTTTCTTT. It is translated as CASSLGANTEAFF. Supplemented by reference TRBV7-9 and TRBJ1-1, the full variable domain reads DTGVSQNPRHKITKRGQNVTFRCDPISEHNRLYWYRQTLGQGPEFLTYFQNEAQLEKSRLLSDRFSAERPKGSFSTLEIQRTEQGDSAMYLCASSLGANTEAFFGQGTRLTVV.